This T cell receptor beta chain was observed in a study of blood T cell repertoires in COVID-19. Study overall: PBMCs, B-cell-depleted T cells, or T cells provided the cDNA or gDNA that made up the material.

Participants, roughly 18 to 90 years old, spanned fewer than 25 US areas. Recovery among Cohort 3 donors was established by two negative PCRs, clearance, or symptom resolution. CDR1 and CDR2 from the germline V gene are MNHNY and SVGAGI (reference sequence). Trimming took 0 bases from V and 3 from J; bases not matched to a gene: 3. The CDR3 length is 15 residues. This table comes from immunoSEQ multiplex PCR, and its TCRdb copy is limited to in-frame clones, with some not included. The table shows about 200,000 clones, with 75% to 90% occurring only once. This clonotype was obtained from a woman under 40 who had recovered from COVID-19. This sequence joins TRBV6-6 and TRBJ2-7, with 9 bases identical to TRBD1. Sequencing was carried out using PBMCs or T cells enriched from blood (not recorded which). CDR3 in amino acids: CASSYSGTGSYEQYF. CDR3 sequence (DNA): TGTGCCAGCAGTTACTCAGGGACAGGGAGCTACGAGCAGTACTTC.